The rows below give T cell receptor beta chains drawn from one sample of a study of shared clonotypes between healthy human individuals. Produced via immunoSEQ multiplex PCR; TCRdb's table is partial and in-frame only. The table has about 490,000 clones, less than 80% seen once. Material for sequencing was PBMCs. These receptor sequences come from a woman between 35 and 50 years old in good health. Some clones in this sample may be carry-over from other donors' samples. The CDR3 runs from the conserved cysteine through the conserved F or W. D genes are given only for firm matches. The size of a clone is reported for some rows only, either as once, few or many, or as a class for expanded clones.

TRBV5-4	TRBJ1-2	.	.	CASSLGVRDWYGYTF	TGTGCCAGCAGCTTAGGGGTACGTGATTGGTATGGCTACACCTTC
TRBV21-1	TRBJ2-7	.	many	CASSKLRGPLRGTYEQYF	TGTGCCAGCAGCAAACTTCGGGGACCCTTAAGGGGTACCTACGAGCAGTACTTC
TRBV28	TRBJ2-3	.	.	CATSGDTKSTDTQYF	TGTGCCACCTCGGGGGACACGAAAAGCACAGATACGCAGTATTTT
TRBV21-1	TRBJ2-3	.	few	CASSKRLAGGTDTQYF	TGTGCCAGCAGCAAGAGACTAGCGGGAGGCACAGATACGCAGTATTTT
TRBV28	TRBJ1-2	.	few	CASSPGKAYGYTF	TGTGCCAGCAGCCCCGGGAAGGCCTATGGCTACACCTTC
TRBV5-4	TRBJ2-1	TRBD2	.	CASRSGTGVGGSGRAEFF	TGTGCCAGCAGATCCGGCACAGGGGTTGGCGGTAGCGGGAGGGCCGAGTTCTTC
TRBV28	TRBJ2-3	TRBD2	.	CASILRGAEDTQYF	TGTGCCAGCATTCTGCGGGGGGCAGAGGATACGCAGTATTTT
TRBV7-6	TRBJ2-1	TRBD2	.	CASSASGIANNEQFF	TGTGCCAGCAGCGCCAGCGGGATCGCGAACAATGAGCAGTTCTTC
TRBV2	TRBJ2-3	.	.	CASWGSTDTQYF	TGTGCCAGCTGGGGCAGCACAGATACGCAGTATTTT
TRBV15	TRBJ2-7	.	.	CATSRDFGGGYEQYF	TGTGCCACCAGCAGGGACTTCGGAGGGGGCTACGAGCAGTACTTC
TRBV6-1	TRBJ1-5	.	.	CASGTFLGLNQPQHF	TGTGCCAGCGGGACATTTTTAGGCCTCAATCAGCCCCAGCATTTT
TRBV7-6	TRBJ2-2	TRBD2	many	CASSLARLAGRSGELFF	TGTGCCAGCAGCTTAGCGCGGCTAGCGGGAAGGTCCGGGGAGCTGTTTTTT
TRBV5-1	TRBJ2-1	TRBD2	.	CASSFSGNPYNEQFF	TGCGCCAGCAGCTTTAGCGGGAACCCCTACAATGAGCAGTTCTTC
TRBV28	TRBJ1-4	TRBD1	.	CASSLLERQGEEKLFF	TGTGCCAGCAGTTTATTGGAGCGACAGGGGGAGGAAAAACTGTTTTTT
TRBV29-1	TRBJ1-1	.	many	CSVDRGTEAFF	TGCAGCGTTGACAGGGGCACTGAAGCTTTCTTT
TRBV29-1	TRBJ2-2	.	many	CSVFSVVRGFGELFF	TGCAGCGTATTCTCGGTGGTTAGGGGTTTCGGGGAGCTGTTTTTT
TRBV5-6	TRBJ1-2	.	.	CASLLRGNTYGYTF	TGTGCCAGCCTGTTGAGGGGAAACACCTATGGCTACACCTTC
TRBV5-8	TRBJ2-1	.	.	CASSPPGFKDRDNEQFF	TGTGCCAGCAGCCCGCCCGGCTTCAAAGACAGAGACAATGAGCAGTTCTTC
TRBV7-6	TRBJ2-1	.	.	CASSVAPSAHEQFF	TGTGCCAGCAGCGTCGCCCCTAGCGCCCATGAGCAGTTCTTC
TRBV6-1	TRBJ2-7	TRBD1	.	CASSEAFGQGSYEQYF	TGTGCCAGCAGTGAAGCGTTTGGACAGGGCTCCTACGAGCAGTACTTC
TRBV30	TRBJ1-1	.	few	CAWSDLGPVGTEAFF	TGTGCCTGGAGCGACCTCGGCCCCGTAGGGACTGAAGCTTTCTTT
TRBV27	TRBJ2-1	TRBD2	.	CASSGTSGPNEQFF	TGTGCCAGCAGTGGGACTAGCGGGCCCAATGAGCAGTTCTTC
TRBV30	TRBJ1-5	.	.	CAWSGGNTQPQHF	TGTGCCTGGAGTGGAGGGAATACTCAGCCCCAGCATTTT
TRBV7-9	TRBJ1-5	.	few	CASSRDWANQPQHF	TGTGCCAGCAGCAGGGACTGGGCCAATCAGCCCCAGCATTTT
TRBV5-1	TRBJ2-7	.	.	CASSVTGGGSYEQYF	TGCGCCAGCAGCGTTACAGGAGGCGGATCCTACGAGCAGTACTTC
TRBV5-1	TRBJ2-3	TRBD1	.	CASSGGTGTGSTDTQYF	TGCGCCAGCAGCGGAGGCACCGGGACAGGGAGCACAGATACGCAGTATTTT
TRBV4-3	TRBJ2-3	TRBD1	few	CASSQGKTGGTDTQYF	TGCGCCAGCAGCCAAGGGAAGACAGGGGGGACAGATACGCAGTATTTT
TRBV6-1	TRBJ2-1	.	.	CASSERWDSNNERFF	TGTGCCAGCAGTGAGAGGTGGGACTCTAACAATGAGCGGTTCTTC
TRBV5-6	TRBJ1-2	.	.	CASSSLTGGNATYGYTF	TGTGCCAGCAGCTCGTTAACGGGGGGAAACGCAACTTATGGCTACACCTTC
TRBV6-1	TRBJ1-2	TRBD1	.	CASRDRGDYGYTF	TGTGCCAGTCGCGACAGGGGGGACTATGGCTACACCTTC
TRBV19	TRBJ1-3	TRBD1	few	CASSTETGGSGNTIYF	TGTGCCAGTAGTACGGAAACAGGGGGCTCTGGAAACACCATATATTTT
TRBV19	TRBJ1-4	TRBD1	.	CASSLQGAIYEKLFF	TGTGCCAGTAGCCTGCAGGGGGCCATCTATGAAAAACTGTTTTTT
TRBV2	TRBJ1-4	TRBD1	.	CASTTRPDRGLSNEKLFF	TGTGCCAGCACCACACGCCCCGACAGGGGGCTATCTAATGAAAAACTGTTTTTT
TRBV28	TRBJ1-5	TRBD1	.	CASSRDRTNQPQHF	TGTGCCAGCAGTAGGGACAGGACAAATCAGCCCCAGCATTTT